This T cell receptor beta chain was retrieved from a study of T cells in Graves' hyperthyroidism and ophthalmopathy. Regarding the study as a whole: The model identified upcoming ophthalmopathy a median about six months ahead of onset. Researchers found most expanded thyroid clonotypes above 0.001 in blood as well.

Per the germline V gene, CDR1 is DFQATT and CDR2 is SNEGSKA (reference sequence). Trimming pared 4 bases from V and 7 bases from J, leaving 20 bases between. The CDR3 spans 15 residues. The sample holds many counts of this clonotype. Its target is not known. TCR beta CDR3 regions were amplified from RNA transcripts. The HTBI primer set drove a first-round RT-PCR of the TCR CDR3. TCRdb ran MiXCR on the multiplex PCR reads and lists one entry per CDR3 protein. In the table there are around 620,000 distinct CDR3 sequences, 11% to 15% of which are singletons. Lactation, pregnancy, other autoimmune disease or uncontrolled infection excluded patients. Isolation of PBMCs was performed on 8.5 to 10 ml fresh peripheral blood.

The receptor was derived from a young woman with Graves' ophthalmopathy. The sequenced sample was blood. The rearrangement joins TRBV20-1 to TRBJ2-1; tentatively, D is TRBD2 (5 bases). CDR3 region: CSAIPDRSTGNEQFF. The CDR3 coding sequence is TGCAGTGCTATACCGGACCGGTCAACGGGGAATGAGCAGTTCTTC.